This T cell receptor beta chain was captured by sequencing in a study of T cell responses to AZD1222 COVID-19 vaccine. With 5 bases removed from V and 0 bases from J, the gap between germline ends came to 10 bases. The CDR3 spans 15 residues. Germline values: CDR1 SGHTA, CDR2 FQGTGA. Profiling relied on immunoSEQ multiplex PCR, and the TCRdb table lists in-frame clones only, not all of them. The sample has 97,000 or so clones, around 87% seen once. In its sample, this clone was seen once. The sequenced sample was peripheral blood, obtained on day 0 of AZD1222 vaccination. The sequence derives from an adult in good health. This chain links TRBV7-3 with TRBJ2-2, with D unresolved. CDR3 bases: TGTGCCAGCAGCGCGGTAGGGTCGAACACCGGGGAGCTGTTTTTT. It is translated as CASSAVGSNTGELFF. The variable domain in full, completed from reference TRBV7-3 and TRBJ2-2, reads GAGVSQTPSNKVTEKGKYVELRCDPISGHTALYWYRQSLGQGPEFLIYFQGTGAADDSGLPNDRFFAVRPEGSVSTLKIQRTERGDSAVYLCASSAVGSNTGELFFGEGSRLTVL.